Following are 10 T cell receptor beta chains from one sample sequenced in a study of blood T cell repertoires in COVID-19. TCRdb keeps only in-frame clones here, not all; method: immunoSEQ multiplex PCR. In the table there are more than 250,000 clones, approximately 88% of which are singletons. Sample: peripheral blood. All receptors come from a woman in her thirties with COVID-19, enrolled during active disease.

The chain has TRBV10-3 and TRBJ1-4; D is perhaps TRBD1 (6 bases). The CDR3 runs 14 residues. The germline V and J ends were trimmed by 6 bases and 7 bases, with 15 bases remaining between them. Germline CDR1 reads ENHRY; CDR2 reads SYGVKD. The CDR3 spells CAIRQGGASEKLFF. CDR3 nucleotide sequence: TGTGCCATCAGGCAAGGGGGGGCGAGTGAAAAACTGTTTTTT.

This chain connects TRBV10-3 to TRBJ1-2, with a weak D call TRBD1 (6 bases). With 3 bases removed from V and 4 bases from J, the gap between germline ends came to 9 bases. The CDR3 is made up of 13 amino acids. The V gene's germline CDR1 is ENHRY and CDR2 SYGVKD. This CDR3 reads CAISEGQPYGYTF. In nucleotides, the CDR3 is TGTGCCATCAGTGAAGGACAGCCCTATGGCTACACCTTC.

The V call is TRBV11-3, the J call TRBJ1-2, with 9 nucleotides matching TRBD1. V gave up 3 bases and J gave up 0 bases; unmatched junction bases: 11. The CDR3 sequence is 18 residues long. Germline loops: CDR1 SGHNT, CDR2 YENEEA. The CDR3 bases are TGTGCCAGCAGCTTCACTTACAGGGGGCGCCCAGCTAACTATGGCTACACCTTC. Its protein product is CASSFTYRGRPANYGYTF.

The chain joins TRBV13 to TRBJ2-1, with 8 bases lining up with TRBD2. Germline lookup yields CDR1 PRHDT and CDR2 FYEKMQ (reference sequence). After removal of 4 bases from V and 5 bases from J, the junction contained 7 bases not matched to a gene. The CDR3 covers 15 residues. Here the CDR3 reads CASSSLAGYNNEQFF. CDR3 DNA sequence: TGTGCCAGCAGCTCCTTAGCGGGGTACAACAATGAGCAGTTCTTC.

The chain carries TRBV19 and TRBJ2-1; the D gene is possibly TRBD2 (6 bases). Trimming pared 2 bases from V and 6 bases from J, leaving 11 bases between. The CDR3 consists of 14 residues. CDR1 and CDR2 from the germline V gene are LNHDA and SQIVND (reference sequence). CDR3 nucleotide sequence: TGTGCCAGTAGTATAACCGCGGGGACCAATGAGCAGTTCTTC. Amino acid sequence: CASSITAGTNEQFF. The full variable domain, completed using reference TRBV19 and TRBJ2-1, is DGGITQSPKYLFRKEGQNVTLSCEQNLNHDAMYWYRQDPGQGLRLIYYSQIVNDFQKGDIAEGYSVSREKKESFPLTVTSAQKNPTAFYLCASSITAGTNEQFFGPGTRLTVL.

The J gene is TRBJ1-3, the V gene TRBV12-5; 8 nucleotides match TRBD1. CDR3 length equals 16 residues. Per the germline V gene, CDR1 is LGHNT and CDR2 is FRNRAP. Trimming took 2 bases from V and 4 from J; bases not matched to a gene: 7. The CDR3 DNA follows: TGTGCTAGTGGTTTGAGGACAGGGTTGGACGGAAACACCATATATTTT. It yields the protein CASGLRTGLDGNTIYF.

This chain connects TRBV11-2 to TRBJ1-1; D might be TRBD1 (5 bases). The CDR3 extends over 14 amino acids. Germline loops: CDR1 SGHAT, CDR2 FQNNGV. Trimming took off 6 bases at V and 1 base at J, with 12 bases between the two ends. The CDR3 loop reads CASSRGGGNTEAFF. Here the CDR3 DNA reads TGTGCCAGCAGTCGGGGGGGAGGGAACACTGAAGCTTTCTTT. The variable domain in full, completed from reference TRBV11-2 and TRBJ1-1, reads EAGVAQSPRYKIIEKRQSVAFWCNPISGHATLYWYQQILGQGPKLLIQFQNNGVVDDSQLPKDRFSAERLKGVDSTLKIQPAKLEDSAVYLCASSRGGGNTEAFFGQGTRLTVV.

The CDR3 sequence: CSVEGVPRPHTYNEQFF. The CDR3, as DNA: TGCAGCGTTGAAGGAGTCCCTAGGCCCCACACCTACAATGAGCAGTTCTTC. The chain is built from TRBV29-1 and TRBJ2-1; no definite D call. From germline, CDR1 is SQVTM and CDR2 ANQGSEA. The CDR3 length is 17 residues. V lost 1 base and J lost 2, with 18 bases in between.

The count of this clone is one. The chain has TRBV28 and TRBJ1-5; D not resolved. V was clipped by 2 bases and J by 2 bases, with 16 bases between them. Germline V gene data show CDR1 as MDHEN and CDR2 as SYDVKM. This CDR3 is 17 amino acids long. In DNA form, the CDR3 reads TGTGCCAGCAGTTTAGTGGAGCAGCGGCGACGCAATCAGCCCCAGCATTTT. Its protein is CASSLVEQRRRNQPQHF.

The rearrangement uses TRBV6-2 or TRBV6-3 and TRBJ1-1; D unclear. V was shortened by 5 bases and J by 5 bases, with 15 bases between the two germline ends. Germline V gives CDR1 MNHEY, CDR2 SVGEGT. This CDR3 contains 14 residues. DNA of the CDR3: TGTGCCAGCAGTACTCACATGGGGAGTACTGAAGCTTTCTTT. Translation gives CASSTHMGSTEAFF.